This T cell receptor (beta chain) derives from a study of blood T cells in healthy people across ages. Peripheral blood, roughly 9.3 milliliters per donor, was collected. A second roughly 6 to 11 cycle PCR used barcoded and J-beta primers. TCRdb re-called the 5' RACE reads with MiXCR, one entry per CDR3 protein. The profile shows hundreds of thousands of distinct CDR3 sequences, 22% of them singletons. This clonotype has a handful of counts. CDR1 is SNHLY and CDR2 is FYNNEI in the germline V gene. With 10 bases clipped from V and 2 bases from J, the junction kept 8 bases outside the gene matches. The CDR3 length is 14 residues.

The sequenced sample was blood. The TCR originated in a man in his 70s in good health. The V call is TRBV2, the J call TRBJ1-2; 9 bases align to TRBD1. CDR3 region: CATSQGAHNYGYTF. The CDR3 bases are TGTGCCACCTCACAGGGGGCTCACAACTATGGCTACACCTTC.